Following are 31 T cell receptor beta chains from one sample sequenced in a study of blood T cells in healthy people across ages. A J-beta primer mix and a sample-barcoded 5' primer were used in a second PCR of roughly 7 to 12 cycles. TCRdb processed the 5' RACE reads anew with MiXCR; each CDR3 protein has one entry. The table has about 570,000 distinct CDR3 sequences, roughly 28% seen once. Sequenced: blood. The receptors derive from a woman aged 70 to 79 in good health.

This clonotype was found a few times. V gene TRBV2 combines with J gene TRBJ1-4; tentatively, D is TRBD1 (5 bases). Germline V gene data show CDR1 as SNHLY and CDR2 as FYNNEI. The CDR3 covers 12 residues. The ends were cut back, 7 bases at V and 7 bases at J, with 10 bases in the middle. The CDR3 here is CASITDTEKLFF. The CDR3 coding sequence is TGTGCCAGCATCACGGACACTGAAAAACTGTTTTTT.

The chain recombines TRBV5-1 with TRBJ1-2; D gene ambiguous. The germline gives CDR1 SGHRS, CDR2 YFSETQ. There are 13 residues in the CDR3. Trimming pared 0 bases from V and 7 bases from J, leaving 10 bases between. CDR3 amino acids: CASSLGNEGGYTF. The CDR3 nucleotides read TGCGCCAGCAGCTTGGGGAATGAGGGTGGCTACACCTTC.

The gene calls are TRBV6-1 and TRBJ2-1; perhaps D is TRBD1 or TRBD2 (6 bases each). In germline, CDR1 is MNHNS, CDR2 SASEGT. Trimming cost V 6 bases and J 3 bases, with 15 bases left between them. The length of the CDR3 is 15 residues. The CDR3: CASRDRGPFYNEQFF. The CDR3 DNA reads TGTGCCAGCAGGGACCGGGGGCCCTTCTACAATGAGCAGTTCTTC.

This clonotype was detected a few times. The rearrangement uses TRBV9 and TRBJ1-1; D is ambiguous. The CDR3 extends over 14 amino acids. Germline-derived CDR1 and CDR2 are SGDLS and YYNGEE. V lost 4 bases to trimming and J lost 5 bases, with 15 bases between them. This chain's CDR3 is CASSPLIGVTEAFF. The CDR3 coding sequence is TGTGCCAGCAGCCCCCTCATCGGGGTAACTGAAGCTTTCTTT.

The chain is built from TRBV18 and TRBJ2-7, with 10 bases matching TRBD1. V lost 5 bases and J lost 6; bases outside the gene matches: 13. The CDR3 has 16 residues. Germline V gene data show CDR1 as KGHSH and CDR2 as LQKENI. DNA for the CDR3: TGTGCCAGCTCAAGTCGCCCCGGGACAGGGGTATTCGAGCAGTACTTC. Translated, it gives CASSSRPGTGVFEQYF.

This clonotype was observed a handful of times. At one of its ends the junction is not consistent with the germline gene, which may arise from a read error. J is TRBJ2-6 and V is TRBV9; D is perhaps TRBD1 (5 bases). Germline assignment: CDR1 SGDLS and CDR2 YYNGEE. The CDR3 extends over 16 amino acids. The CDR3 DNA reads as TGTGCCAGCAGCGCAGAGATTCGCTCTGGGGCCAACGTTCTGACTTTC. It encodes CASSAEIRSGANVLTF.

This clonotype has only a few counts. V gene TRBV7-2 combines with J gene TRBJ2-1, with TRBD2 identical over 13 bases. The J call is doubtful: the DNA matches TRBJ2-5 better. The germline gives CDR1 SGHTA, CDR2 FQGNSA. The CDR3 extends over 16 amino acids. The CDR3, as DNA: TGTGCCAGCAGCTTTACCACTAGCGGGGGGGCGGGGACCCAGTACTTC. Encoded protein: CASSFTTSGGAGTQYF.

V and J are TRBV3-1 and TRBJ2-5, with D unresolved. This CDR3 is 15 amino acids long. The germline gives CDR1 LGHDT, CDR2 YNNKEL (reference sequence). Trimming left V 1 base short and J 2 bases short, with 11 bases between. CDR3 amino acids: CASSQGRMRQETQYF. DNA for the CDR3: TGTGCCAGCAGCCAAGGTCGGATGCGGCAAGAGACCCAGTACTTC.

CDR3 sequence reads: CSAASGGVGYEQYF. Here the CDR3 DNA reads TGCAGTGCCGCGTCGGGGGGAGTCGGCTACGAGCAGTACTTC. The V and J genes are TRBV20-1 and TRBJ2-7; 7 bases align to TRBD2. CDR1 DFQATT and CDR2 SNEGSKA come from the germline V gene (reference sequence). V dropped 6 bases and J dropped 3; count of bases not matched to a gene: 11. CDR3 length: 14 residues.

This clonotype occurred a few times. The genes are TRBV6-1 and TRBJ2-6, with D tentatively TRBD1 (7 bases). CDR3 length equals 14 residues. CDR1 MNHNS and CDR2 SASEGT come from the germline V gene. Trimming removed 11 bases from V and 1 base from J, with 12 bases in between. Here the CDR3 DNA reads TGTGCCGGAGGGGGCGCGTCTGGGGCCAACGTCCTGACTTTC. This sequence encodes CAGGGASGANVLTF.

V gene TRBV20-1 combines with J gene TRBJ2-1; TRBD2 matches 12 bases. The V gene's germline CDR1 is DFQATT and CDR2 SNEGSKA (reference sequence). Trimming cost V 4 bases and J 7 bases; bases outside gene matches: 8. The length of the CDR3 is 15 residues. The CDR3 here is CSAIQLAGGGNEQFF. The DNA for the CDR3 is TGCAGTGCTATCCAACTAGCGGGGGGAGGTAATGAGCAGTTCTTC.

This clonotype appeared a few times. The V and J genes are TRBV29-1 and TRBJ1-2; perhaps TRBD1 as D (6 bases). This CDR3 contains 11 residues. V was clipped by 7 bases and J by 8 bases, with 14 bases between them. Germline lookup yields CDR1 SQVTM and CDR2 ANQGSEA. The CDR3 protein is CSAQWGGGYTF. CDR3 DNA sequence: TGCAGCGCCCAATGGGGGGGCGGCTACACCTTC.

This clonotype has more than one count but fewer than ten. The rearrangement links TRBV7-2 to TRBJ2-5; tentatively, D is TRBD1 or TRBD2 (5 bases each). The J call may be mistaken, given a closer DNA end match to TRBJ2-7. The CDR3 totals 14 residues. Per the germline V gene, CDR1 is SGHTA and CDR2 is FQGNSA. The DNA of the CDR3 is TGTGCCAGCAGCCTCCGGGGCAGTTTCTACGAGCAGTACTTC. The encoded protein is CASSLRGSFYEQYF.

Only a few counts were recorded for this clonotype. This chain uses TRBV20-1 with TRBJ2-5; D is possibly TRBD1 or TRBD2 (6 bases each). The germline V and J ends were trimmed by 3 bases and 4 bases, with 18 bases remaining between them. The CDR3 is 15 residues long. CDR1 and CDR2 from the germline V gene are DFQATT and SNEGSKA (reference sequence). The DNA of the CDR3 is TGCAGTGCTAGTGTACGGGGGCGCTCCTCAGAGACCCAGTACTTC. As protein: CSASVRGRSSETQYF.

This clonotype was counted between two and nine times. The chain combines TRBV4-3 with TRBJ2-5; the D gene is possibly TRBD1 (6 bases). Between the trimmed V and J ends, which lost 1 base and 1 base, there was a span of 10 bases. CDR1 LGHNA and CDR2 YSLEER come from the germline V gene. The CDR3 loop spans 15 amino acids. The chain's CDR3 is CASSQAGQPQETQYF. CDR3 nucleotide sequence: TGCGCCAGCAGCCAAGCTGGACAGCCCCAAGAGACCCAGTACTTC.

This clonotype has just a few counts. This chain connects TRBV7-2 to TRBJ1-1; D gene ambiguous. The CDR3 runs to 14 residues. CDR1 is SGHTA, CDR2 FQGNSA, per germline. Trimming shortened V by 5 bases and J by 1 base, and 11 bases separated the two germline ends. The CDR3, as DNA: TGTGCCAGCAGCGACGAACGGGGGAACACTGAAGCTTTCTTT. Protein product: CASSDERGNTEAFF. Full variable domain (missing parts from reference TRBV7-2 and TRBJ1-1): GAGVSQSPSNKVTEKGKDVELRCDPISGHTALYWYRQSLGQGLEFLIYFQGNSAPDKSGLPSDRFSAERTGGSVSTLTIQRTQQEDSAVYLCASSDERGNTEAFFGQGTRLTVV.

This clonotype has just a few counts. This rearrangement joins TRBV19 to TRBJ2-5, with 11 bases that match TRBD1. CDR3 length: 15 residues. Losses at the gene ends were 7 bases for V and 5 bases for J; bases not matched to a gene: 9. Germline values: CDR1 LNHDA, CDR2 SQIVND (reference sequence). CDR3 nucleotides: TGTGCCAGTACTGGACAGGGGGCAACATCGGAGACCCAGTACTTC. It specifies CASTGQGATSETQYF.

The chain links TRBV12-3 or TRBV12-4 to TRBJ1-2; D possibly corresponds to TRBD1 (5 bases). The CDR3 is 14 residues long. The V gene lost 7 bases and the J gene lost 4 bases, with 16 bases spanning the gap. CDR3 in amino acids: CASTRDGFPYGYTF. In DNA form, the CDR3 reads TGTGCCAGCACCCGGGACGGCTTTCCCTATGGCTACACCTTC.

V gene TRBV4-2 combines with J gene TRBJ2-5, with 13 bases that match TRBD2. V lost 1 base, J lost 4 bases, and 12 bases stayed unmatched. The CDR3 contains 19 residues. CDR1 and CDR2 from the germline V gene are LGHNA and YNFKEQ. CDR3 residues: CASSQGLAGGLGTPETQYF. CDR3 sequence (DNA): TGTGCCAGCAGCCAAGGACTAGCGGGGGGACTCGGCACTCCAGAGACCCAGTACTTC.

V is TRBV20-1 and J is TRBJ2-4; possible D gene TRBD1, 5 bases. V was cut by 5 bases and J by 8 bases, with 13 bases left in between. Germline values: CDR1 DFQATT, CDR2 SNEGSKA (reference sequence). This CDR3 comprises 12 residues. CDR3 sequence: CSADQGFDIQYF. The CDR3 bases are TGCAGTGCTGACCAGGGTTTTGACATTCAGTACTTC.

This rearrangement joins TRBV7-3 to TRBJ2-5; D call uncertain. The J call may be faulty, since TRBJ2-7 better matches the DNA end. This CDR3 region has 14 residues. Germline V gene data show CDR1 as SGHTA and CDR2 as FQGTGA. As DNA, the CDR3 is TGTGCCAGCAGCCAGCAGAGCAGCGCGGCCGAGCAGTACTTC. Translating it yields CASSQQSSAAEQYF.

This rearrangement joins TRBV28 to TRBJ1-2, with 11 nucleotides matching TRBD1. V shed 6 bases, J shed 5 bases, and the junction held 5 bases outside the gene matches. Germline CDR1 and CDR2: MDHEN and SYDVKM. The length of the CDR3 is 14 residues. The CDR3 nucleotides read TGTGCCAGCAGGGGACAGGGGGGAGGATATGGCTACACCTTC. Translated, it gives CASRGQGGGYGYTF.

CDR3 in amino acids: CASSQGIGVTASYEQYF. CDR3 in DNA: TGCGCCAGCAGCCAAGGGATCGGGGTCACCGCCTCCTACGAGCAGTACTTC. J is TRBJ2-7 and V is TRBV4-3, with D possibly matching TRBD2 (5 bases). The germline V gene has CDR1 LGHNA and CDR2 YSLEER. This CDR3 region has 17 residues. V dropped 1 base and J dropped 0 bases, with 16 bases sitting between them.

This clonotype was observed a few times. This chain connects TRBV7-2 to TRBJ2-6, with 7 bases aligning to TRBD2. The CDR3 is made up of 14 amino acids. The germline V gene encodes CDR1 SGHTA and CDR2 FQGNSA. V lost 11 bases, J lost 1 base, and 5 bases stayed unmatched. CDR3 bases: TGTGCCCTGGGGGGGTCATCTGGGGCCAACGTCCTGACTTTC. Protein sequence: CALGGSSGANVLTF.

This rearrangement joins TRBV6-4 to TRBJ1-5; TRBD1 might be the D (6 bases). The CDR3 consists of 15 residues. Looked up from germline, CDR1 is MRHNA and CDR2 is SNTAGT. Trimming removed 0 bases at V and 5 bases at J, with 11 bases between. The CDR3 reads CASSDSSRGHQPQHF. The CDR3 bases are TGTGCCAGCAGTGACTCGAGCAGGGGACATCAGCCCCAGCATTTT.

Only a few counts were recorded for this clonotype. The V and J genes are TRBV20-1 and TRBJ2-1; the D gene is possibly TRBD2 (5 bases). In germline, CDR1 is DFQATT, CDR2 SNEGSKA (reference sequence). CDR3 length: 15 amino acids. Trimming pared 0 bases from V and 3 bases from J, leaving 12 bases between. The CDR3 spells CSARDTPGSYNEQFF. Here the CDR3 DNA reads TGCAGTGCTAGAGACACCCCGGGGAGCTACAATGAGCAGTTCTTC.

This clonotype occurred a few times. The rearrangement uses TRBV27 and TRBJ1-2; D gene ambiguous. CDR1 is MNHEY and CDR2 is SMNVEV in the germline V gene (reference sequence). The CDR3 loop spans 14 amino acids. V was pared by 3 bases and J by 2 bases, with 10 bases between. The CDR3, as DNA: TGTGCCAGCAGTTTCGGCCGGACCAACTATGGCTACACCTTC. Translating gives CASSFGRTNYGYTF.

The chain carries TRBV13 and TRBJ2-5, with 7 bases lining up with TRBD2. Near its end, the DNA agrees better with TRBJ2-1, so the J call may be wrong. Germline V gene sequence: CDR1 PRHDT, CDR2 FYEKMQ (reference sequence). CDR3 size: 16 residues. The CDR3 sequence: CASSPPVGGGYNEQFF. For the CDR3, the DNA is TGTGCCAGCAGCCCCCCGGTTGGCGGGGGTTACAATGAGCAGTTCTTC.

J is TRBJ1-4 and V is TRBV6-1; TRBD1 aligns across 8 bases. Germline CDR1 and CDR2: MNHNS and SASEGT. The CDR3 runs 12 residues. Losses at the gene ends were 8 bases for V and 5 bases for J; bases not matched to a gene: 1. CDR3 region: CASRTGNEKLFF. The CDR3 DNA is TGTGCCAGCCGGACAGGGAATGAAAAACTGTTTTTT.

This rearrangement joins TRBV7-3 to TRBJ2-5, with 10 bases lining up with TRBD1. The J call is in doubt because the DNA end fits TRBJ2-1 better. The CDR3 has 15 residues. Germline CDR1 reads SGHTA; CDR2 reads FQGTGA. The DNA for the CDR3 is TGTGCCAGCAGCCTATGGGACAGGGGAGTCGATGAGCAGTTCTTC. Protein product: CASSLWDRGVDEQFF.

The chain carries TRBV24-1 and TRBJ2-7; D tentatively reads TRBD1 or TRBD2 (5 bases each). CDR1 and CDR2 (germline): KGHDR, SFDVKD. Trimming removed 11 bases at V and 0 bases at J, with 25 bases between. This CDR3 is built from 17 residues. The CDR3 nucleotides are TGTGCCATACACCGCTCAGAGGGGTATCACAGCTCCTACGAGCAGTACTTC. Translated, it gives CAIHRSEGYHSSYEQYF.